The 15 T cell receptor beta chains below come from one sample, sequenced in a study of blood T cell repertoires in COVID-19. The assay was immunoSEQ multiplex PCR, and TCRdb's table has in-frame clones only and misses some. This sample has over 100,000 clones, with roughly 83% found just once. The material sequenced was peripheral blood. These receptors were collected from a woman between 55 and 75 years old with acute or convalescent COVID-19.

CDR3 sequence reads: CATSSGGTTDTQYF. As DNA, the CDR3 is TGTGCCACCAGCAGCGGCGGGACCACAGATACGCAGTATTTT. This chain connects TRBV15 to TRBJ2-3, with a tentative D call TRBD2 (6 bases). The germline gives CDR1 LNHNV, CDR2 YYDKDF (reference sequence). V was trimmed by 3 bases and J by 2 bases, leaving 9 bases between them. CDR3 size: 14 residues.

V gene TRBV10-3 combines with J gene TRBJ2-2; 7 nucleotides agree with TRBD1. Germline V gives CDR1 ENHRY, CDR2 SYGVKD. The length of the CDR3 is 17 residues. V was pared by 5 bases and J by 4 bases, with 13 bases of the junction left unmatched. The CDR3 coding sequence is TGTGCCATCAGTAAGGGCGAAACAGGGGTGTTCACCGGGGAGCTGTTTTTT. Protein sequence: CAISKGETGVFTGELFF.

This clone was seen just once. The chain recombines TRBV6-4 with TRBJ2-1; 11 positions match TRBD2. The germline gives CDR1 MRHNA, CDR2 SNTAGT. The length of the CDR3 is 15 residues. The V and J ends lost 0 bases and 8 bases, in that order; junction bases with no gene match: 3. CDR3 coding DNA: TGTGCCAGCAGTGACTCGAAGGGACTAGCGGATGAGCAGTTCTTC. The encoded protein is CASSDSKGLADEQFF.

The CDR3 is CASSLEGVGNTIYF. CDR3 sequence (DNA): TGCGCCAGCAGCTTGGAGGGGGTCGGAAACACCATATATTTT. This chain joins TRBV5-1 and TRBJ1-3, with D tentatively TRBD1 (6 bases). V was shortened by 0 bases and J by 4 bases, with 8 bases between the two germline ends. CDR3 length: 14 amino acids. Germline V gene data show CDR1 as SGHRS and CDR2 as YFSETQ.

This clone was seen a handful of times. The rearrangement uses TRBV7-2 and TRBJ1-2; D might be TRBD1 (5 bases). This CDR3 has 13 amino acids. V lost 2 bases and J lost 8, with 12 bases in between. Per germline, CDR1 SGHTA and CDR2 FQGNSA. CDR3 sequence (DNA): TGTGCCAGCAGCTTAATCAGGGATCGGGGCTACACCTTC. This gives the protein CASSLIRDRGYTF.

The chain is built from TRBV2 and TRBJ2-5; maybe TRBD2 (5 bases). Between the trimmed V and J ends, which lost 2 bases and 1 base, there was a span of 8 bases. Germline V gives CDR1 SNHLY, CDR2 FYNNEI. CDR3 length equals 14 residues. CDR3 coding DNA: TGTGCCAGCAGTGAAAAAGGAGGCCAAGAGACCCAGTACTTC. This encodes CASSEKGGQETQYF. Filled out from reference TRBV2 and TRBJ2-5, the complete variable domain reads EPEVTQTPSHQVTQMGQEVILRCVPISNHLYFYWYRQILGQKVEFLVSFYNNEISEKSEIFDDQFSVERPDGSNFTLKIRSTKLEDSAMYFCASSEKGGQETQYFGPGTRLLVL.

The chain links TRBV5-6 to TRBJ1-2, with D hard to call. The V and J ends lost 0 bases and 6 bases respectively, with 9 bases between them. In germline, CDR1 is SGHDT, CDR2 YYEEEE. The CDR3 runs 13 residues. The CDR3 sequence is CASSLVRVDGYTF. The CDR3 DNA follows: TGTGCCAGCAGCTTGGTCCGGGTGGATGGCTACACCTTC.

V gene TRBV4-3 combines with J gene TRBJ1-2; 9 positions match TRBD1. Per the germline V gene, CDR1 is LGHNA and CDR2 is YSLEER. V lost 1 base to trimming and J lost 7 bases; unmatched junction nucleotides: 4. The CDR3 has 14 amino acids. As DNA, the CDR3 is TGCGCCAGCAGCCAAGGGACAGGGGTAGGTGGCTACACCTTC. Amino acids: CASSQGTGVGGYTF.

The rearrangement uses TRBV6-2 or TRBV6-3 and TRBJ2-7, with 13 bases matching TRBD2. This CDR3 contains 17 residues. The V and J ends lost 1 base and 4 bases, in that order; junction bases with no gene match: 7. Germline V CDR1 and CDR2: MNHEY, SVGEGT. This CDR3 is CASSYWAGLAGRYEQYF. The CDR3 DNA sequence: TGTGCCAGCAGTTACTGGGCGGGACTAGCGGGACGGTACGAGCAGTACTTC.

This clone showed up just once. The chain links TRBV12-5 to TRBJ1-4, with TRBD1 as a possible D gene (6 bases). Trimming took 8 bases from V and 5 from J, leaving 9 bases between them. The CDR3 is made up of 12 amino acids. Germline-derived CDR1 and CDR2 are LGHNT and FRNRAP. CDR3 in amino acids: CASMGANEKLFF. In DNA form, the CDR3 reads TGTGCTAGTATGGGGGCCAATGAAAAACTGTTTTTT. The full variable domain, rest sourced from reference TRBV12-5 and TRBJ1-4, is DARVTQTPRHKVTEMGQEVTMRCQPILGHNTVFWYRQTMMQGLELLAYFRNRAPLDDSGMPKDRFSAEMPDATLATLKIQPSEPRDSAVYFCASMGANEKLFFGSGTQLSVL.

This chain connects TRBV11-3 to TRBJ2-1; 10 positions agree with TRBD2. The V and J ends lost 5 bases and 4 bases, in that order; junction bases with no gene match: 5. CDR1 is SGHNT and CDR2 is YENEEA in the germline V gene. The CDR3 extends over 15 amino acids. CDR3: CASSRGLAAYNEQFF. The CDR3 DNA follows: TGTGCCAGCAGCAGAGGACTAGCGGCGTACAATGAGCAGTTCTTC.

CDR3 region: CASSTRRSSYEQYF. The CDR3 nucleotides are TGTGCCAGCAGCACACGACGGAGCTCCTACGAGCAGTACTTC. The rearrangement uses TRBV21-1 and TRBJ2-7; TRBD2, as called in the table, went unchecked against the DNA. TRBV21-1 is designated a pseudogene. The CDR3 has 14 residues.

V gene TRBV6-6 combines with J gene TRBJ1-6, with D tentatively TRBD1 (6 bases). The CDR3 length is 15 residues. Trimming pared 6 bases from V and 6 bases from J, leaving 15 bases between. Germline V gene data show CDR1 as MNHNY and CDR2 as SVGAGI (reference sequence). CDR3 amino acids: CASSRQELLNSPLHF. CDR3 coding DNA: TGTGCCAGCAGCCGACAGGAACTCCTTAATTCACCCCTCCACTTT.

V usage is TRBV29-1 and J usage is TRBJ1-3; 9 bases map to TRBD1. The CDR3 loop spans 15 amino acids. V trimming: 7 bases; J trimming: 4 bases; junction bases outside the gene matches: 11. Germline CDR1 reads SQVTM; CDR2 reads ANQGSEA. The CDR3 DNA reads TGCAGCGCGGGAGGGACAGGGCTTCCCGGAAACACCATATATTTT. Encoded protein: CSAGGTGLPGNTIYF.

The genes are TRBV28 and TRBJ2-5; TRBD2 agrees at 8 bases. Germline V gene lookup returns CDR1 MDHEN and CDR2 SYDVKM. The CDR3 runs to 17 residues. V dropped 2 bases and J dropped 5; count of bases not matched to a gene: 13. CDR3 nucleotide sequence: TGTGCCAGCAGTTTAGCGCGCTTGGCGGGAGGAGGGGAGACCCAGTACTTC. Encoded protein: CASSLARLAGGGETQYF.